One and the same sample provided the 5 T cell receptor beta chains below, sequenced in a study. TCRdb recomputed calls from the RT-PCR reads with MiXCR, one row per CDR3 protein. The sample lists 550,000 to 750,000 distinct CDR3 sequences, approximately 14% occurring once. The sample was memory CD4+ T cells from blood. These receptor sequences come from a female donor in good health, serving as a healthy control.

The CDR3 sequence is CATSDSSTAARNEQFF. CDR3 nucleotide sequence: TGTGCCACCAGTGATTCCTCCACGGCAGCTCGCAATGAGCAGTTCTTC. The chain combines TRBV24-1 with TRBJ2-1, with D hard to call. Germline CDR1 and CDR2: KGHDR and SFDVKD. The CDR3 contains 16 residues. The V and J ends lost 2 bases and 6 bases respectively, with 16 bases between them.

This clonotype was seen many times. V usage is TRBV29-1 and J usage is TRBJ2-3; perhaps TRBD2 as D (5 bases). Trimming took 6 bases from V and 2 from J, leaving 21 bases between them. Per the germline V gene, CDR1 is SQVTM and CDR2 is ANQGSEA. The CDR3 covers 16 residues. DNA for the CDR3: TGCAGCGTGTGGAGTCGGGTAGCGATCAACACAGATACGCAGTATTTT. Translation: CSVWSRVAINTDTQYF.

The chain links TRBV7-2 to TRBJ2-7; D remains ambiguous. There are 14 residues in the CDR3. Trimming left V 4 bases short and J 0 bases short, with 10 bases between. The germline V gene encodes CDR1 SGHTA and CDR2 FQGNSA. CDR3 DNA sequence: TGTGCCAGCAGCTCCTTGGCGGACTCCTACGAGCAGTACTTC. Protein: CASSSLADSYEQYF.

This clonotype has just a few counts. V gene TRBV20-1 combines with J gene TRBJ2-2; 8 bases agree with TRBD2. Unmatched junction bases numbered 13, after V lost 0 bases and J lost 7 bases. The germline V gene encodes CDR1 DFQATT and CDR2 SNEGSKA (reference sequence). The CDR3 is made up of 17 amino acids. The DNA for the CDR3 is TGCAGTGCTAGAGATCTTCGGCGGGGGGCAGGGGACGGGGAGCTGTTTTTT. It translates to CSARDLRRGAGDGELFF.

This clonotype was recorded many times. The CDR3 spells CASSPGQGSDTQYF. CDR3 nucleotides: TGCGCCAGCAGCCCAGGACAGGGGTCAGATACGCAGTATTTT. V gene TRBV5-1 combines with J gene TRBJ2-3; 9 bases align to TRBD1. The V gene end was trimmed by 4 bases and the J gene end by 4 bases; junction bases not matched to a gene: 4. The CDR3 extends over 14 amino acids. Germline lookup yields CDR1 SGHRS and CDR2 YFSETQ.